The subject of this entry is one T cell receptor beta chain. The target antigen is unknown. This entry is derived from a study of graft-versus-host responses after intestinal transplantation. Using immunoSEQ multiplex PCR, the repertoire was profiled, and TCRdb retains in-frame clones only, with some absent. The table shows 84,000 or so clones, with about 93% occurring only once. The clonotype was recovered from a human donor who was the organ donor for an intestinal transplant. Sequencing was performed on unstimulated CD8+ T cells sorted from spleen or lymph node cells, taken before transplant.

As DNA, the CDR3 is TGTGCCATCAGGACGACAGAACGAACCGGGGAGCTGTTTTTT. It translates to CAIRTTERTGELFF. The J gene is TRBJ2-2, the V gene TRBV10-3; D is perhaps TRBD1 (5 bases). The CDR3 has 14 amino acids. Germline lookup yields CDR1 ENHRY and CDR2 SYGVKD. Trimming shortened V by 6 bases and J by 5 bases, and 13 bases separated the two germline ends.